The T cell receptor beta chain described here comes from a study of T cells in women clearing cervical HPV infection. Across the whole study: No precancer developed; the control's incident HPV16 infection cleared within 12 months. Study conclusions and caveats: CIN3+ cases had significantly higher TCR richness than controls; evenness did not differ. TRBV6-7 abundance was lower in cases than controls (0.11% versus 0.16%).

Assay: immunoSEQ multiplex PCR; the TCRdb copy retains only in-frame clones and omits some. The sample spans around 48,000 clones; the ten largest clones claim 1.5% to 2%. With respect to this clone: The antigen is undetermined. The read ends 3 residues shy of where the CDR3 ends; the end is completed using the germline J gene.

The ends were cut back, 4 bases at V and 5 bases at J, with 16 bases in the middle. Germline loops: CDR1 KGHSH, CDR2 LQKENI. The CDR3 covers 15 residues. MY09/MY11 PCR detected cervical HPV DNA; dot-blot assigned genotypes. The clonotype was recovered from a woman aged 18-70 years with a cervical HPV16 infection that either progressed to CIN3+ or cleared (not recorded which). This rearrangement joins TRBV18 to TRBJ2-3; D is possibly TRBD2 (5 bases). Sequenced material: blood buffy coat. The sequenced part of the CDR3 DNA is TGTGCCAGCTCACGAGCGGACGCCTTCAGAGATACG. This sequence encodes CASSRADAFRDT. The complete CDR3 sequence is CASSRADAFRDTQYF.